This T cell receptor (beta chain) came from a study of T-cell memory formation after mild COVID-19 (dated by TCRdb to the early 2020s). Background for the entire study: Most TCR sequence clusters were specific to one of the two donors. In two donors, T-cell clones that expanded and contracted after mild COVID-19 were tracked by sequencing TCRalpha and TCRbeta repertoires over time. Two young, previously healthy adult volunteers, one female and one male, were included in the cohort. Study-wide conclusions, independent of this receptor: Whether the second-wave clones peaking on day 37 were SARS-CoV-2 specific was not confirmed. Contracting CD4+ clones were located mainly in the CM and EM memory subsets, whereas CD8+ clones were found to be enriched in EMRA. Some responding clones were detected in pre-infection memory, which suggested that pre-existing cross-reactive memory T cells had joined the SARS-CoV-2 response. Only a couple of mild cases were covered in the study, and larger cohorts including severe cases with pre-infection samples were considered necessary. From day 15 to 85, contracting clones showed balanced CD4/CD8 phenotypes, whereas a second wave of clones that expanded from day 15 to 37 leaned towards CD4+.

Sequencer: Illumina NovaSeq 6000. TCRalpha and TCRbeta cDNA libraries were constructed by 5'RACE with constant-segment primers, with sample barcodes and unique molecular identifiers being introduced. Trizol reagent was used to extract RNA from every sample. Libraries were amplified in two PCR steps, with a second sample barcode and Illumina TruSeq adapters added in the second step. The libraries were sequenced on an Illumina NovaSeq using 2 x 150 bp paired-end reads. For the original study's pipeline: The reads were demultiplexed and collapsed into UMI-guided consensus sequences using migec v1.2.7. Using mixcr v2.1.11, the UMI consensuses were aligned to TRA and TRB V and J templates and assembled into clonotypes. Clonotypes were classified as expanded or contracted when called significant by both edgeR and NoisET, with noise models trained on biological replicates. For edgeR calls, a false discovery rate-adjusted p below 0.01 and a log2 fold-change threshold of 1 were applied. As an exploratory analysis of dynamics, max-normalized trajectories of the 1000 most abundant clonotypes were examined with PCA combined with hierarchical clustering. Separately sequenced CD4+ and CD8+ repertoires were used to assign a CD4 or CD8 phenotype to each responding clone. TCRdb reworked the public reads: Q25 trimming with fastp, MiXCR clone assembly, productive beta chains retained. Each record represents a unique CDR3 protein, reported with the most common genes and DNA among its rows. Here the V and J calls rest on TCRdb's processing, not on the authors' analysis. The sample data list approximately 150,000 distinct CDR3 sequences, and about a fifth of these were observed just once. The ten largest clones add up to 2% to 2.5% of the sample.

CDR1 SGDLS and CDR2 YYNGEE were looked up in the germline V gene. From cysteine to phenylalanine, the CDR3 is 16 amino acids long. Only the CDR3 part of the read is kept: 48 bases, read in frame from the first base. At the junction V is shortened by 4 bases and J by 5 bases, with 21 bases in between. Ficoll-Paque density gradient centrifugation was the method used to isolate PBMCs. With regard to this clonotype: Its binding antigen is unknown. Base-call qualities are not available, and no considerably larger clone is one nucleotide away.

The sample taken for sequencing was PBMCs or a T cell subset sorted from them (not recorded which). The chain joins TRBV9 to TRBJ2-5; TRBD1 might be the D gene, on 6 matching bases. This TCR derives from an adult woman who had mild COVID-19 (a few samples of this study predate the infection). The sample titles of this study are shuffled in the database, so cell type and time point are left out; the donor was told from shared clones. The CDR3 here reads CASSSQTGDTGETQYF. The sequenced DNA: TGTGCCAGCAGCTCACAGACAGGCGATACGGGGGAGACCCAGTACTTC.